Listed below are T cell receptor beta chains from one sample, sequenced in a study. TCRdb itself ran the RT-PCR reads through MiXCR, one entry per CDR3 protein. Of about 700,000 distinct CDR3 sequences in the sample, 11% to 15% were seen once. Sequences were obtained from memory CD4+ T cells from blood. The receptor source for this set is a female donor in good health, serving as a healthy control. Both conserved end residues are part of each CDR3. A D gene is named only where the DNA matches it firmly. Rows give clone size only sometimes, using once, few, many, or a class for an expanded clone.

CDR3aa: CASSFFQREGREQYF
CDR3nt: TGTGCCAGCAGCTTCTTTCAGCGGGAGGGACGTGAGCAGTACTTC
abundance: NA
v_gene: TRBV5-4
d_gene: TRBD2
j_gene: TRBJ2-7

CDR3aa: CASSWDVRDTEAFF
CDR3nt: TGTGCCAGCAGCTGGGACGTCCGAGACACTGAAGCTTTCTTT
abundance: NA
v_gene: TRBV11-2
d_gene: NA
j_gene: TRBJ1-1

CDR3aa: CASSYSREPSYNSPLHF
CDR3nt: TGTGCCAGCAGTTACTCGAGGGAGCCATCCTATAATTCACCCCTCCACTTT
abundance: many
v_gene: TRBV6-5
d_gene: NA
j_gene: TRBJ1-6

CDR3aa: CASSLVAGPRGGAKNIQYF
CDR3nt: TGTGCCAGCAGCTTAGTGGCAGGCCCACGTGGAGGGGCCAAAAACATTCAGTACTTC
abundance: NA
v_gene: TRBV11-3
d_gene: NA
j_gene: TRBJ2-4

CDR3aa: CASTGRDTEAFF
CDR3nt: TGTGCCAGCACCGGGCGGGACACTGAAGCTTTCTTT
abundance: NA
v_gene: TRBV11-1
d_gene: NA
j_gene: TRBJ1-1

CDR3aa: CAISESFGQGANQPQHF
CDR3nt: TGTGCCATCAGTGAGTCTTTTGGTCAGGGGGCCAATCAGCCCCAGCATTTT
abundance: many
v_gene: TRBV10-3
d_gene: TRBD1
j_gene: TRBJ1-5

CDR3aa: CSVDPQGGTYNEQYF
CDR3nt: TGCAGCGTAGACCCCCAGGGGGGAACTTACAATGAGCAGTATTTT
abundance: NA
v_gene: TRBV29-1
d_gene: NA
j_gene: TRBJ2-3

CDR3aa: CASSQDHRKGQVPYEQYF
CDR3nt: TGCGCCAGCAGCCAAGATCATCGGAAGGGACAGGTCCCCTACGAGCAGTACTTC
abundance: many
v_gene: TRBV4-3
d_gene: TRBD1
j_gene: TRBJ2-7

CDR3aa: CASSREAGEETQYF
CDR3nt: TGTGCCAGCAGCCGGGAAGCGGGAGAGGAGACCCAGTACTTC
abundance: NA
v_gene: TRBV4-2
d_gene: TRBD2
j_gene: TRBJ2-5

CDR3aa: CASSQGGGGSQETQYF
CDR3nt: TGTGCCAGCAGCCAAGGCGGGGGGGGATCCCAAGAGACCCAGTACTTC
abundance: few
v_gene: TRBV3-1
d_gene: TRBD2
j_gene: TRBJ2-5

CDR3aa: CASSWVGDRVMNTEAFF
CDR3nt: TGTGCCAGCAGCTGGGTCGGGGACAGGGTCATGAACACTGAAGCTTTCTTT
abundance: few
v_gene: TRBV7-2
d_gene: TRBD1
j_gene: TRBJ1-1

CDR3aa: CSASRRDRSTTQYF
CDR3nt: TGCAGTGCTTCCCGAAGGGACCGTAGTACGACCCAGTACTTC
abundance: few
v_gene: TRBV20-1
d_gene: NA
j_gene: TRBJ2-5

CDR3aa: CASSSRASGTDNDQFF
CDR3nt: TGCGCCAGCAGCTCCCGAGCGTCCGGGACAGATAATGATCAGTTCTTC
abundance: NA
v_gene: TRBV5-1
d_gene: TRBD1
j_gene: TRBJ2-1

CDR3aa: CSVSPMNTEAFF
CDR3nt: TGCAGTGTTTCACCGATGAACACTGAAGCTTTCTTT
abundance: NA
v_gene: TRBV20-1
d_gene: NA
j_gene: TRBJ1-1

CDR3aa: CASSGLGVRSYEQYF
CDR3nt: TGTGCCAGCAGCGGGCTCGGGGTGCGCTCCTACGAGCAGTACTTC
abundance: few
v_gene: TRBV7-9
d_gene: NA
j_gene: TRBJ2-7

CDR3aa: CASSLRSKQGRTFF
CDR3nt: TGTGCCAGCAGCTTAAGGTCCAAACAGGGTCGGACTTTCTTT
abundance: few
v_gene: TRBV7-9
d_gene: NA
j_gene: TRBJ1-1

CDR3aa: CAISGQGTNEKLFF
CDR3nt: TGTGCCATCAGTGGACAGGGAACTAATGAAAAACTGTTTTTT
abundance: NA
v_gene: TRBV10-3
d_gene: TRBD1
j_gene: TRBJ1-4

CDR3aa: CASSSPRRYEQYF
CDR3nt: TGTGCCAGCAGCTCCCCACGGAGGTACGAGCAGTACTTC
abundance: many
v_gene: TRBV7-2
d_gene: NA
j_gene: TRBJ2-7

CDR3aa: CRAKGPTAATDTQYF
CDR3nt: TGCAGGGCAAAGGGACCCACCGCGGCGACAGATACGCAGTATTTT
abundance: many
v_gene: TRBV20-1
d_gene: NA
j_gene: TRBJ2-3

CDR3aa: CASSPDSSPYGYTF
CDR3nt: TGTGCCAGCAGTCCTGACAGTAGTCCTTATGGCTACACCTTC
abundance: NA
v_gene: TRBV7-9
d_gene: NA
j_gene: TRBJ1-2

CDR3aa: CASSSRDGGPETQYF
CDR3nt: TGTGCCAGCAGCTCCCGGGATGGTGGGCCGGAGACCCAGTACTTC
abundance: NA
v_gene: TRBV5-6
d_gene: NA
j_gene: TRBJ2-5

CDR3aa: CASRHRGAGRDKNIQYF
CDR3nt: TGTGCCAGCCGACACCGGGGGGCGGGACGGGACAAAAACATTCAGTACTTC
abundance: few
v_gene: TRBV27
d_gene: NA
j_gene: TRBJ2-4